What follows are 5 T cell receptor beta chains derived from one specimen sequenced in a study of blood T cell repertoires in COVID-19. The table came from immunoSEQ multiplex PCR; TCRdb's copy has only in-frame clones and leaves some out. Of some 500,000 clones in the sample, 88% were seen once. The source material was PBMCs or T cells enriched from blood (not recorded which). The receptors stem from a middle-aged woman who had recovered from COVID-19.

The CDR3 loop reads CASSLGAGDGGDTQYF. The DNA for the CDR3 is TGTGCCAGCAGCTTGGGAGCGGGAGACGGAGGCGATACGCAGTATTTT. This chain uses TRBV5-4 with TRBJ2-3, with 8 bases aligning to TRBD2. The CDR3 sequence is 16 residues long. Losses at the gene ends were 0 bases for V and 6 bases for J; bases not matched to a gene: 9. The germline gives CDR1 SGHNT, CDR2 YYREEE (reference sequence).

This sequence joins TRBV29-1 and TRBJ2-5; TRBD2 is a possible D gene (5 bases). V lost 7 bases to trimming and J lost 1 base, with 10 bases between them. The CDR3 extends over 12 amino acids. Germline assignment: CDR1 SQVTM and CDR2 ANQGSEA. In nucleotides, the CDR3 is TGCAGCGCTAGCCCCTTCCAAGAGACCCAGTACTTC. It translates to CSASPFQETQYF. Full variable domain (outside the CDR3, taken from reference TRBV29-1 and TRBJ2-5): SAVISQKPSRDICQRGTSLTIQCQVDSQVTMMFWYRQQPGQSLTLIATANQGSEATYESGFVIDKFPISRPNLTFSTLTVSNMSPEDSSIYLCSASPFQETQYFGPGTRLLVL.

The table lists this clone with a count of one. V usage is TRBV3-1 (or the pseudogene TRBV3-2) and J usage is TRBJ1-2; D is uncertain. V lost 1 base and J 0 bases, leaving 3 bases between the germline ends. From germline, CDR1 is LGHDT and CDR2 YNNKEL (reference sequence). The CDR3 sequence is 13 residues long. The CDR3 sequence: CASSQAANYGYTF. The CDR3, as DNA: TGTGCCAGCAGCCAAGCGGCTAACTATGGCTACACCTTC.

This clone was seen a few times. V is TRBV7-9 and J is TRBJ2-2; 9 bases align to TRBD1. CDR3 length: 15 amino acids. Looked up from germline, CDR1 is SEHNR and CDR2 is FQNEAQ (reference sequence). V lost 6 bases, J lost 0 bases, and 2 bases stayed unmatched. CDR3 bases: TGTGCCAGCAGGGGACAGGGTTCGAACACCGGGGAGCTGTTTTTT. Amino acids: CASRGQGSNTGELFF. Using reference TRBV7-9 and TRBJ2-2 for the parts outside the CDR3, the full variable domain is DTGVSQNPRHKITKRGQNVTFRCDPISEHNRLYWYRQTLGQGPEFLTYFQNEAQLEKSRLLSDRFSAERPKGSFSTLEIQRTEQGDSAMYLCASRGQGSNTGELFFGEGSRLTVL.

The chain links TRBV3-1 (or the pseudogene TRBV3-2) to TRBJ1-3; D is unresolved. This CDR3 comprises 18 residues. The V gene's germline CDR1 is LGHDT and CDR2 YNNKEL (reference sequence). V shed 1 base and J shed 0 bases, with 16 bases lying between them. CDR3 amino acids: CASSQGSSAANSGNTIYF. DNA for the CDR3: TGTGCCAGCAGCCAAGGGTCGTCCGCCGCGAACTCTGGAAACACCATATATTTT.